One sample yielded the 5 T cell receptor beta chains listed below, sequenced in a study of identical twins. TCRdb recomputed calls from the 5' RACE reads with MiXCR, one row per CDR3 protein. The repertoire holds about 200,000 distinct CDR3 sequences, 5.5% to 7.5% seen once, with about 14% in the top ten. These data are also associated with another study on T cells expressing NK-cell markers.

The source material was CD8+ T cells sorted from blood. These receptor sequences come from a woman younger than 35 in good health.

V is TRBV9 and J is TRBJ1-2, with D perhaps TRBD1 (5 bases). The CDR3 spans 17 residues. The germline CDR1 and CDR2 sequences are SGDLS and YYNGEE. The V gene lost 0 bases and the J gene lost 5 bases, with 20 bases spanning the gap. Here the CDR3 DNA reads TGTGCCAGCAGCGTAGTTCCGGCTTGGAGGGGCCCATATGGCTACACCTTC. The encoded protein is CASSVVPAWRGPYGYTF.

Only a few counts were recorded for this clonotype. This chain joins TRBV7-3 and TRBJ1-2; possibly TRBD1 for D (6 bases). CDR1 and CDR2 (germline): SGHTA, FQGTGA. This CDR3 has 13 residues. Between the trimmed V and J ends, which lost 5 bases and 4 bases, there was a span of 11 bases. In DNA, the CDR3 is TGTGCCAGCAGCCCAGGGGACGCCTATGGCTACACCTTC. Translation: CASSPGDAYGYTF. Full variable domain (outside the CDR3, taken from reference TRBV7-3 and TRBJ1-2): GAGVSQTPSNKVTEKGKYVELRCDPISGHTALYWYRQSLGQGPEFLIYFQGTGAADDSGLPNDRFFAVRPEGSVSTLKIQRTERGDSAVYLCASSPGDAYGYTFGSGTRLTVV.

This clonotype was found a few times. The chain has TRBV6-1 and TRBJ2-5; TRBD2 matches at 15 bases. CDR3 size: 18 residues. The V gene's germline CDR1 is MNHNS and CDR2 SASEGT. Trimming took 7 bases from V and 5 from J; bases not matched to a gene: 14. The CDR3: CASTPGTGTSGRRETQYF. The CDR3 bases are TGTGCCAGCACCCCTGGGACAGGGACTAGCGGGAGGAGGGAGACCCAGTACTTC.

This clonotype was recorded a few times. This rearrangement joins TRBV12-3 or TRBV12-4 to TRBJ2-1, with TRBD2 matching over 7 bases. The length of the CDR3 is 15 residues. V lost 6 bases, J lost 5 bases, and 10 bases stayed unmatched. The CDR3 here is CASSFLAGENNEQFF. The CDR3 nucleotides are TGTGCCAGCAGCTTCCTCGCGGGGGAAAACAATGAGCAGTTCTTC.

The genes are TRBV27 and TRBJ1-1; D not certain. The CDR3 loop spans 13 amino acids. V lost 6 bases and J lost 1, with 9 bases in between. Germline lookup yields CDR1 MNHEY and CDR2 SMNVEV (reference sequence). DNA of the CDR3: TGTGCCAGCAGCAGAGCGAGGAACACTGAAGCTTTCTTT. Its protein is CASSRARNTEAFF.